Sequencing of this T cell receptor (beta chain) was carried out in a study of blood T cell repertoires in COVID-19. The CDR3 length is 14 residues. CDR1 and CDR2 (germline): GTSNPN, SVGIG (reference sequence). Trimming cost V 3 bases and J 4 bases; bases outside gene matches: 8. Assay: immunoSEQ multiplex PCR; the TCRdb copy retains only in-frame clones and omits some. The sample lists 30,000 to 50,000 clones; 65% to 90% were seen once. This receptor was taken from a human donor in a cohort sampled during active COVID-19. The sample taken for sequencing was peripheral blood. The genes are TRBV30 and TRBJ1-1; 7 bases are a match to TRBD1. This chain's CDR3 is CAWRLMTGSTEAFF. In DNA form, the CDR3 reads TGTGCCTGGAGACTAATGACAGGGAGCACTGAAGCTTTCTTT. The full variable domain, completed using reference TRBV30 and TRBJ1-1, is SQTIHQWPATLVQPVGSPLSLECTVEGTSNPNLYWYRQAAGRGLQLLFYSVGIGQISSEVPQNLSASRPQDRQFILSSKKLLLSDSGFYLCAWRLMTGSTEAFFGQGTRLTVV.